The rows below give T cell receptor beta chains drawn from one sample of a study of cytomegalovirus exposure and HLA in healthy donors. The protocol was immunoSEQ multiplex PCR, while the TCRdb copy is restricted to in-frame clones and leaves out a portion. The table lists some 180,000 clones, roughly 9.5% of them singletons. The sequencing sample was made of PBMCs. The source is a woman in her thirties in good health and CMV-seropositive. The CDR3 runs from the conserved cysteine through the conserved F or W. A D gene is named only where the DNA matches it firmly. Clone size appears in some rows only: once, few, many, or a class for an expanded clone.

d_call,clone_size,j_call,v_call,cdr3_nt,cdr3_aa
NA,few,TRBJ2-1,TRBV28,TGTGCCAGCAGTTTTTACGGTGAGCAGTTCTTC,CASSFYGEQFF
TRBD1,NA,TRBJ1-1,TRBV9,TGTGCCAGCAGCCCCTGGACAGGGTTCGGCACTGAAGCTTTCTTT,CASSPWTGFGTEAFF
NA,NA,TRBJ1-2,TRBV29-1,TGCAGCTTCCGGGGGGGCGGCGGGGGCTACACCTTC,CSFRGGGGGYTF
NA,few,TRBJ2-7,TRBV5-1,TGCGCCAGCAGCTTGGGGACAGACCTATACGAGCAGTACTTC,CASSLGTDLYEQYF
NA,few,TRBJ2-1,TRBV19,TGTGCCAGTAGCCTAGCGAGCTCCTACAATGAGCAGTTCTTC,CASSLASSYNEQFF
TRBD1,NA,TRBJ1-1,TRBV7-8,TGTGCCAGCAGCTTAAACACAGGGGGAGCTTTCTTT,CASSLNTGGAFF
TRBD2,NA,TRBJ2-2,TRBV9,TGTGCCAGCTTAGCGGGGGTGAACACCGGGGAGCTGTTTTTT,CASLAGVNTGELFF
NA,few,TRBJ2-4,TRBV15,TGTGCCACCAGCACATTCTCTTCGTGGGAGCTCATAAACATTCAGTACTTC,CATSTFSSWELINIQYF
TRBD1,few,TRBJ1-4,TRBV6-5,TGTGCCACCGGGACAGGGGACAAAAAACTGTTTTTT,CATGTGDKKLFF
TRBD2,NA,TRBJ2-7,TRBV19,TGTGCCAGTAGTATCGGGGGAGGGCCTCCAGACGAGCAGTACTTC,CASSIGGGPPDEQYF
NA,NA,TRBJ1-2,TRBV29-1,TGCAGCGTTGAGCTGGAGGGGTTGGGCTATGGCTACACCTTC,CSVELEGLGYGYTF
TRBD1,NA,TRBJ1-3,TRBV5-1,TGCGCCAGCAGCTTGGACAGGGGCTCTGGAAACACCATATATTTT,CASSLDRGSGNTIYF
TRBD2,NA,TRBJ2-7,TRBV19,TGTGCCCTTGCGACTAGCGGGAGGGCCGGAGGTAACTACGAGCAGTACTTC,CALATSGRAGGNYEQYF
TRBD2,NA,TRBJ2-2,TRBV11-2,TGTGCCAGCAGCTTCCCGACTAGCGGGAGGAGGGCCGGGGAGCTGTTTTTT,CASSFPTSGRRAGELFF
NA,NA,TRBJ2-4,TRBV29-1,TGCAGCGTTGAAGACCCGTCGGGGGCCAAAAACATTCAGTACTTC,CSVEDPSGAKNIQYF
NA,few,TRBJ1-2,TRBV6-5,TGTGCCAGCAGTTCCCAAGGACAGAGCTATGGCTACACCTTC,CASSSQGQSYGYTF
TRBD2,NA,TRBJ2-3,TRBV7-9,TGTGCCAGCGCCCGACTAGCGGGATTTTCTAGCACAGATACGCAGTATTTT,CASARLAGFSSTDTQYF
NA,NA,TRBJ1-2,TRBV12-5,TGTGCTAGTGGTTTGGTACTGGGGAGGGCCCATGGCTACACCTTC,CASGLVLGRAHGYTF
NA,few,TRBJ1-1,TRBV5-1,TGCGCCAGCAGCTTGAGCCCTGGGAGGAACACTGAAGCTTTCTTT,CASSLSPGRNTEAFF
NA,NA,TRBJ1-1,TRBV15,TGTGCCACCAGCAGACCCCAAGTGAGGGCTGGAATGAACACTGAAGCTTTCTTT,CATSRPQVRAGMNTEAFF
NA,NA,TRBJ1-1,TRBV5-5,TGTGCCAGCGGAGAGTTGCGGGGCAGCGCTGAAGCTTTCTTT,CASGELRGSAEAFF
NA,few,TRBJ2-2,TRBV25-1,TGTGCCAGCGTAGCCTTAGGCGGCGGGGAGCTGTTTTTT,CASVALGGGELFF
TRBD2,few,TRBJ2-7,TRBV30,TGTGCCTGGAGTGTACTAACTAGCGGGTATGTACGTGAGCAGTACTTC,CAWSVLTSGYVREQYF
NA,few,TRBJ2-6,TRBV2,TGTGCCAGCAAGGGGCCAGGGTGGTCTGGGGCCAACGTCCTGACTTTC,CASKGPGWSGANVLTF
NA,NA,TRBJ2-7,TRBV7-9,TGTGCCAGCAGCCCTGCTTCGGCCTACGAGCAGTACTTC,CASSPASAYEQYF
NA,few,TRBJ1-5,TRBV6-6,TGTGCCAGCAGTTACTCGAGCCAGCGTATCCAGTCCCAGCATTTT,CASSYSSQRIQSQHF